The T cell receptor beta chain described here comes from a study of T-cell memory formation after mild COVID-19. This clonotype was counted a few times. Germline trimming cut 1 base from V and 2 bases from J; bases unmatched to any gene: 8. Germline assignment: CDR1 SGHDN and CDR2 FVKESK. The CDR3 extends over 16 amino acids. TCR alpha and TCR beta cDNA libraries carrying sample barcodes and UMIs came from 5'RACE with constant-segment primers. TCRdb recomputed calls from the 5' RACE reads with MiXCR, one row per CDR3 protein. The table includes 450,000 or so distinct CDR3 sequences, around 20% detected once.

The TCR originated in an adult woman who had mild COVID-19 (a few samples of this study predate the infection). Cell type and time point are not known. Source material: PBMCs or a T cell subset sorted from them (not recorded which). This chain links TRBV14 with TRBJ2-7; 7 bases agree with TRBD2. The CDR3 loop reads CASSQGGGTGAYEQYF. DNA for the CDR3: TGTGCCAGCAGCCAAGGGGGAGGGACGGGAGCCTACGAGCAGTACTTC.